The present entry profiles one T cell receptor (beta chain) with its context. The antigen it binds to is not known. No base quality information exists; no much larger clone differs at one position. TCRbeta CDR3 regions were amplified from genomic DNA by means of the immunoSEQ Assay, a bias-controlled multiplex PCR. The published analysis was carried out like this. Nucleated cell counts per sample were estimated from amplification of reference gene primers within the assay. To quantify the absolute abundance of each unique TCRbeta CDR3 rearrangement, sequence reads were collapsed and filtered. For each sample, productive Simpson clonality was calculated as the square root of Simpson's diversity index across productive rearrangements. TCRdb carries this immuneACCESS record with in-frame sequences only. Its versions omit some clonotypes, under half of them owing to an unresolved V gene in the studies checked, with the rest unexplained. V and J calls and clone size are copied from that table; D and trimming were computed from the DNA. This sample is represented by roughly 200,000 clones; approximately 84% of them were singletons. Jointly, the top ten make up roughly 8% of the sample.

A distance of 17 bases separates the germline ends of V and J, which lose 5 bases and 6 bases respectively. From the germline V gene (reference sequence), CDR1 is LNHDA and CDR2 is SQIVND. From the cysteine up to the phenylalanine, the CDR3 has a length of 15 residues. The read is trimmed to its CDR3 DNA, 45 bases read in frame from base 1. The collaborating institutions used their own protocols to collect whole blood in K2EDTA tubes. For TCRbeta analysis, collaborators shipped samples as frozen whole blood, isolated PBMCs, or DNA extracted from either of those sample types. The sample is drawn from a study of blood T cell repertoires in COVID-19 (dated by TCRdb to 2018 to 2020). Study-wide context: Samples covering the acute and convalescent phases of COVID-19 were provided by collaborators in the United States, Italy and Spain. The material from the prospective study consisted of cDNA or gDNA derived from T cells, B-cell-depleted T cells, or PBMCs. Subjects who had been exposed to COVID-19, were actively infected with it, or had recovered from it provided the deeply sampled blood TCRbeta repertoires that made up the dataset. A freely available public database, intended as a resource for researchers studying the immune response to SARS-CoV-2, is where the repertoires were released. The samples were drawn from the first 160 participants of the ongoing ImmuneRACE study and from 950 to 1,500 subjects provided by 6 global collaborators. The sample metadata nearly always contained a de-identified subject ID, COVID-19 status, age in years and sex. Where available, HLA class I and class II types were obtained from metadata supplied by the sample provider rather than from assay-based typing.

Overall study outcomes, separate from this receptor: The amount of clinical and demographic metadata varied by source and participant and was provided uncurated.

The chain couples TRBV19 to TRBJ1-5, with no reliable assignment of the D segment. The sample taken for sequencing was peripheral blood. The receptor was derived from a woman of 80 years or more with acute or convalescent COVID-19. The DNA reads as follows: TGTGCCAGTAGTCCCCCAGGCGGGCGCGGTCAGCCCCAGCATTTT. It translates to CASSPPGGRGQPQHF.